This entry describes one T cell receptor (beta chain). TCRdb's table, derived via immunoSEQ multiplex PCR, lists solely in-frame clones and lacks some. The sample has approximately 270,000 clones; 80% to 85% are singletons. V dropped 4 bases and J dropped 5 bases, with 26 bases sitting between them. Germline CDR1 and CDR2: SGHNT and YYREEE (reference sequence). The CDR3 contains 18 residues. The sample is drawn from a study of blood T cell repertoires in COVID-19. Turning to the study itself: Sample material is recorded as cDNA or gDNA derived from T cells, B-cell-depleted T cells, or PBMCs.

What was sequenced was peripheral blood. The chain links TRBV5-4 to TRBJ2-3, with a weak D call TRBD2 (7 bases). The TCR comes from a person aged 65-85 years with COVID-19, enrolled during active disease. The CDR3 here is CASSPDGRGGIGGDTQYF. CDR3 nucleotides: TGTGCCAGCAGCCCAGATGGGCGCGGGGGCATTGGCGGAGATACGCAGTATTTT.